Listed below are T cell receptor beta chains from one sample, sequenced in a study of T cells in Graves' hyperthyroidism and ophthalmopathy. TCRdb independently ran MiXCR on the multiplex PCR reads; one entry per CDR3 protein. Among some 500,000 distinct CDR3 sequences, 15% to 20% were seen once, and the ten largest hold about 29%. The source material was blood. These receptor sequences come from a woman aged 25 to 39 with Graves' ophthalmopathy. CDR3s include the opening cysteine and the closing phenylalanine or tryptophan. A D gene is named only where the DNA matches it firmly. Expanded clones are given a class, and other clones once, few, many or no size at all.

>TRBJ2-7|NA|many|TRBV5-6
TGTGCCAGCAGCCCGAGTTTTGAGGGGACCTACGAGCAGTACTTC
CASSPSFEGTYEQYF
>TRBJ2-7|TRBD2|NA|TRBV4-3
TGCGCCAGCAGCCAAGAGTGGGCTATCGGGAGGTACGAGCAGTACTTC
CASSQEWAIGRYEQYF
>TRBJ2-1|NA|many|TRBV20-1
TGCAGTGCCGTCACAGTCCTCTCCTACAATGAGCAGTTCTTC
CSAVTVLSYNEQFF
>TRBJ2-2|NA|NA|TRBV7-8
TGTGCCAGCAGCTTGAACATCGGGGAGCTGTTTTTT
CASSLNIGELFF
>TRBJ1-4|NA|many|TRBV6-6
TGTGCCAGCAGTTACTCTGGGCCTGTTGCTAATGAAAAACTGTTTTTT
CASSYSGPVANEKLFF
>TRBJ2-3|NA|many|TRBV3-1
TGTGCCAGCAGCCAAGATCCTTGGAACACAGATACGCAGTATTTT
CASSQDPWNTDTQYF
>TRBJ2-1|NA|few|TRBV20-1
TGCAGTGCTAGAGATCCTCGGCGAGGCTCCTACAATGAGCAGTTCTTC
CSARDPRRGSYNEQFF
>TRBJ2-1|TRBD1|NA|TRBV28
TGTGCCAGCAGCCCCCGGACAGGCCAATACAATGAGCAGTTCTTC
CASSPRTGQYNEQFF
>TRBJ2-3|NA|few|TRBV28
TGTGCCAGCAGTTTAGGGCTCAGGGGTTGGTCAGATACGCAGTATTTT
CASSLGLRGWSDTQYF
>TRBJ1-2|TRBD1|NA|TRBV29-1
TGCAGCGTTCCCACGAGGAGACAGGGGAACTATGGCTACACCTTC
CSVPTRRQGNYGYTF
>TRBJ2-7|TRBD1|few|TRBV28
TGTGCCAGCAGTACCCGGCCAGGCTTGAGGGGGCTCAACGAGCAGTACTTC
CASSTRPGLRGLNEQYF
>TRBJ1-1|NA|NA|TRBV20-1
TGCAGTGCTAGGGCGGGAGACACTGAAGCTTTCTTT
CSARAGDTEAFF
>TRBJ2-7|TRBD1|once|TRBV28
TGTGCCAGCAGTTTGGGTGGGACAGGGGGCGGCGAGCAGTACTTC
CASSLGGTGGGEQYF
>TRBJ2-7|NA|many|TRBV29-1
TGCAGCGTTGAGGGGATGGAGGGCGAGCAGTACTTC
CSVEGMEGEQYF
>TRBJ1-1|TRBD1|NA|TRBV6-1
TGTGCCAGCACCGTGACAGGGGGCAATACTGAAGCTTTCTTT
CASTVTGGNTEAFF
>TRBJ2-1|TRBD2|many|TRBV20-1
TGCAGTGCTAGAGGTAGCGGGAGCGTTGATGAGCAGTTCTTC
CSARGSGSVDEQFF
>TRBJ2-6|NA|NA|TRBV24-1
TGTGCCACCAGTGCCAACTCTGGGGCCAACGTCCTGACTTTC
CATSANSGANVLTF
>TRBJ2-3|NA|NA|TRBV27
TGTGCCAGCAGTTTGCAGGGGACTTTCTCAGATACGCAGTATTTT
CASSLQGTFSDTQYF
>TRBJ2-1|TRBD2|many|TRBV5-1
TGCGCCAGCAGCCCGGAGCGGGACTCCTACAATGAGCAGTTCTTC
CASSPERDSYNEQFF
>TRBJ1-4|TRBD1|many|TRBV28
TGTGCCAGCAGTCCCCAGGACAGGGGGTGGGATGAAAAACTGTTTTTT
CASSPQDRGWDEKLFF
>TRBJ2-1|NA|many|TRBV3-1
TGTGCCAGCAGCTTCCGACGGACTAATGAGCAGTTCTTC
CASSFRRTNEQFF
>TRBJ2-3|NA|many|TRBV7-9
TGTGCCAGCAGCTTATGGGGGGTGGGGAGCACAGATACGCAGTATTTT
CASSLWGVGSTDTQYF
>TRBJ2-7|NA|few|TRBV7-9
TGTGCCAGCAGCTTAGCGGAGGGGAGGGAGCAGTACTTC
CASSLAEGREQYF